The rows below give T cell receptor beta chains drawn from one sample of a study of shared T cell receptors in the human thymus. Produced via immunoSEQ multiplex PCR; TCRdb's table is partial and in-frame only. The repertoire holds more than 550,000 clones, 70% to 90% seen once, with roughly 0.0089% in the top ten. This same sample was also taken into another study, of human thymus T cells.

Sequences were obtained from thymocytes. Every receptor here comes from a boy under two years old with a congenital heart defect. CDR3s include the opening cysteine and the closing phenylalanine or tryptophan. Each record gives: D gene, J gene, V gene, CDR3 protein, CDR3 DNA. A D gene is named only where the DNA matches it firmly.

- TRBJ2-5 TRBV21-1 CASSNRTPGQGPQETQYF TGTGCCAGCAGCAACCGAACCCCGGGACAGGGCCCCCAAGAGACCCAGTACTTC
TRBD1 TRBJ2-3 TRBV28 CASSSPGQIPDTQYF TGTGCCAGCAGTTCCCCGGGACAGATACCAGATACGCAGTATTTT
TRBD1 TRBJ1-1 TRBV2 CASSEMEGATEAFF TGTGCCAGCAGTGAGATGGAGGGGGCGACTGAAGCTTTCTTT
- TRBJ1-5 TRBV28 CASSVHRTHQPQHF TGTGCCAGCAGTGTGCACAGGACCCATCAGCCCCAGCATTTT
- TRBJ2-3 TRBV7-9 CASSLGSGADTQYF TGTGCCAGCAGCTTAGGTAGTGGGGCCGATACGCAGTATTTT
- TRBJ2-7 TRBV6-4 CASKPPGQHHEQYF TGTGCCAGCAAACCACCGGGACAACATCACGAGCAGTACTTC
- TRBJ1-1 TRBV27 CASSRMRDTEAFF TGTGCCAGCAGCCGTATGAGGGACACTGAAGCTTTCTTT
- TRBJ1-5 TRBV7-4 CASSLGPDNQPQHF TGTGCCAGCAGCTTAGGGCCAGACAATCAGCCCCAGCATTTT
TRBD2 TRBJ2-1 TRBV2 CASTSSGTANEQFF TGTGCCAGCACATCTAGCGGGACGGCCAATGAGCAGTTCTTC
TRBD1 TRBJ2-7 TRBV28 CASSPRFRDRGAYEQYF TGTGCCAGCAGTCCGCGCTTCCGGGACAGGGGAGCCTACGAGCAGTACTTC
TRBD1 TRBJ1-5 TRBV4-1 CASSPRQGRPTLNTPNQPQHF TGCGCCAGCAGCCCACGACAGGGGCGTCCAACCCTTAATACCCCCAATCAGCCCCAGCATTTT
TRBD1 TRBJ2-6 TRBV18 CASSPGTGGAQDSGANVLTF TGTGCCAGCTCACCTGGGACAGGGGGCGCGCAGGACTCTGGGGCCAACGTCCTGACTTTC
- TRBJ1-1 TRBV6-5 CASRLGQGAEAFF TGTGCCAGCAGACTGGGACAAGGGGCTGAAGCTTTCTTT
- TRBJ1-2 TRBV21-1 CASSRQGDPIDYGYTF TGTGCCAGCAGCAGGCAGGGGGACCCTATAGACTATGGCTACACCTTC
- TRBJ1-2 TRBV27 CASSTARGNYGYTF TGTGCCAGCAGTACCGCCCGGGGGAACTATGGCTACACCTTC
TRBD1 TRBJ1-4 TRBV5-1 CASSFRGHNEKLFF TGCGCCAGCAGCTTCAGGGGGCATAATGAAAAACTGTTTTTT
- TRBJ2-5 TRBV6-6 CASSYSNRGKGETQYF TGTGCCAGCAGTTACTCGAACCGGGGGAAGGGGGAGACCCAGTACTTC
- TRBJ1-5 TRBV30 CAWSVRQRQGSNQPQHF TGTGCCTGGAGTGTACGCCAGCGGCAGGGGAGCAATCAGCCCCAGCATTTT
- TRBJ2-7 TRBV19 CATSSGRPPSYEQYF TGTGCCACCTCAAGTGGGAGGCCTCCCTCCTACGAGCAGTACTTC
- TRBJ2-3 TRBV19 CASIGGTSTDTQYF TGTGCCAGTATTGGCGGTACTAGCACAGATACGCAGTATTTT
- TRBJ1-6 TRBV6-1 CASSQEQVTSYNSPLHF TGTGCCAGCAGTCAAGAACAGGTGACATCCTATAATTCACCCCTCCACTTT
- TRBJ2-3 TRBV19 CASSSPFVRTPYQPSTDTQYF TGTGCCAGTAGTTCCCCCTTTGTCCGGACTCCATACCAACCTAGCACAGATACGCAGTATTTT
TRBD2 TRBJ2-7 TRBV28 CASSTGDLAGVPYEQYF TGTGCCAGCAGTACCGGGGACCTAGCGGGAGTACCCTACGAGCAGTACTTC
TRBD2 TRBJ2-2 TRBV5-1 CASSIRLAGGLKYRELFF TGCGCCAGCAGCATAAGACTAGCGGGAGGCCTTAAGTATCGGGAGCTGTTTTTT